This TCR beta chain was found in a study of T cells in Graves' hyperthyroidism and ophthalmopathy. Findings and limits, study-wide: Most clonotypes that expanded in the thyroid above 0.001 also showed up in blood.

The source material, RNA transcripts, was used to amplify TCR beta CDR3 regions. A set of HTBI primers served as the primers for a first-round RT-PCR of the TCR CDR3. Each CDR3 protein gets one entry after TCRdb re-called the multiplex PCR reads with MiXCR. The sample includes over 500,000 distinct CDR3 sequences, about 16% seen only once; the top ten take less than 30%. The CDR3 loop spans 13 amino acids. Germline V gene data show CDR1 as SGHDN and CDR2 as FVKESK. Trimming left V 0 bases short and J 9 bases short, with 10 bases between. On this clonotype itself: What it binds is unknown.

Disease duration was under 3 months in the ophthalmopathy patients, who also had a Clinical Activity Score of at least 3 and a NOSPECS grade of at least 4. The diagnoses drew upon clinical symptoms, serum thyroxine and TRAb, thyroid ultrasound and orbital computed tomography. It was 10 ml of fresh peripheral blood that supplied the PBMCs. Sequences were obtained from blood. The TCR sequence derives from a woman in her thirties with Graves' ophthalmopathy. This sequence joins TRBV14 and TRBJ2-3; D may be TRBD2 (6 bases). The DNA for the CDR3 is TGTGCCAGCAGCCAAGATTCGGGACTGACGCAGTATTTT. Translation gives CASSQDSGLTQYF.